This T cell receptor (beta chain) was recorded in a study of technical replicates of blood from a few donors. Clones were sequenced by immunoSEQ multiplex PCR, and TCRdb holds only the in-frame ones, with some missing. The sample comprises tens of thousands of clones, nearly 98% of which are singletons, and roughly 0.15% rests with the top ten. Germline V gene lookup returns CDR1 SGHRS and CDR2 YFSETQ. Between the trimmed V and J ends, which lost 3 bases and 9 bases, there was a span of 19 bases. The CDR3 extends over 15 amino acids. Sequences were obtained from T cells isolated from PBMCs. This chain connects TRBV5-1 to TRBJ2-1; no clear D. The receptor's source is a human donor in good health. Here the CDR3 DNA reads TGCGCCAGCAGCTCGAGGAGCCCATTTCGTGGTGAGCAGTTCTTC. Protein sequence: CASSSRSPFRGEQFF.